This T cell receptor beta chain was recorded in a study of shared clonotypes between healthy human individuals. This clone was detected once. The table came from immunoSEQ multiplex PCR; TCRdb's copy has only in-frame clones and leaves some out. The sample carries a few hundred thousand clones, roughly four fifths recorded once. V lost 0 bases and J 5 bases, leaving 21 bases between the germline ends. This CDR3 is built from 18 residues. Germline V lookup: CDR1 SGHRS, CDR2 YFSETQ. The source of this sequence is a woman in her thirties or forties in good health. Some clones in this sample may be carry-over from other donors' samples. J is TRBJ2-1 and V is TRBV5-1; D gene ambiguous. Input material: PBMCs. CDR3 amino acids: CASSLAPWAENPHNEQFF. The CDR3 coding sequence is TGCGCCAGCAGCTTGGCCCCCTGGGCGGAAAACCCTCACAATGAGCAGTTCTTC.